Following are 5 T cell receptor beta chains from one sample sequenced in a study of human T cells and chemical hapten exposure. TCRdb analysed the RACE reads with MiXCR anew, one entry per CDR3 protein. This sample yields some 360,000 distinct CDR3 sequences, of which more than 4.5% are seen a single time; just over 2.5% belongs to the top ten. The time point: pre-sensitization, week 0. Treatment described: therapeutic diphenylcyclopropenone sensitization with weekly scalp DPC. Material: whole blood, obtained in connection with sensitization to the hapten diphenylcyclopropenone (DPC). These receptors were obtained from a woman between 45 and 65 years old with alopecia areata. Some clones in this sample may be carry-over from other donors' samples.

The gene calls are TRBV30 and TRBJ2-5; D remains ambiguous. CDR3 length equals 13 residues. The V gene lost 1 base and the J gene lost 5 bases, with 11 bases spanning the gap. CDR1 is GTSNPN, CDR2 SVGIG, per germline (reference sequence). The CDR3 DNA follows: TGTGCCTGGAGTGAGGTAGATCCGGAGACCCAGTACTTC. The encoded protein is CAWSEVDPETQYF.

Many counts were recorded for this clonotype. The genes are TRBV28 and TRBJ2-7, with TRBD1 matching 10 bases. V lost 6 bases and J lost 5; bases outside the gene matches: 4. CDR1 and CDR2 from the germline V gene are MDHEN and SYDVKM. This CDR3 is 13 amino acids long. The CDR3 sequence is CASRKTGGHEQYF. The CDR3 DNA reads as TGTGCCAGCAGAAAGACAGGGGGCCACGAGCAGTACTTC.

This clonotype was seen only a few times. CDR3: CASSPLSGLNGYTF. In nucleotides, the CDR3 is TGTGCCAGCAGCCCTCTGAGTGGCCTTAATGGCTACACCTTC. This chain joins TRBV7-2 and TRBJ1-2; D gene ambiguous. Germline V lookup: CDR1 SGHTA, CDR2 FQGNSA. V was clipped by 5 bases and J by 6 bases, with 16 bases between them. CDR3 length: 14 residues.

The sample holds a few counts of this clonotype. The chain is built from TRBV7-2 and TRBJ1-2; D remains unclear. The CDR3 length is 15 residues. Germline V gene lookup returns CDR1 SGHTA and CDR2 FQGNSA. With 0 bases removed from V and 1 base from J, the gap between germline ends came to 9 bases. This CDR3 reads CASSLASHLNYGYTF. For the CDR3, the DNA is TGTGCCAGCAGCTTAGCGAGTCACCTTAACTATGGCTACACCTTC. Full variable domain (remainder filled in from reference TRBV7-2 and TRBJ1-2): GAGVSQSPSNKVTEKGKDVELRCDPISGHTALYWYRQSLGQGLEFLIYFQGNSAPDKSGLPSDRFSAERTGGSVSTLTIQRTQQEDSAVYLCASSLASHLNYGYTFGSGTRLTVV.

This clonotype was detected many times. This chain uses TRBV5-6 with TRBJ1-3; no clear D gene. Trimming shortened V by 0 bases and J by 2 bases, and 18 bases separated the two germline ends. Germline V gene data show CDR1 as SGHDT and CDR2 as YYEEEE. CDR3 size: 18 residues. This CDR3 is CASSLARPPRTTGNTIYF. The CDR3 DNA follows: TGTGCCAGCAGCTTGGCTCGTCCACCCCGGACGACTGGAAACACCATATATTTT.